The text below deals with one T cell receptor beta chain. The antigen is undetermined. The treatment denotes: approximately 10-day PBMC culture with coronavirus spike peptide pools or control peptides (ViraFEST assay). The sample belongs to a study of vaccination and CD4 T cells after COVID-19. V was clipped by 6 bases and J by 2 bases; unmatched bases: 4. The CDR3 length is 14 residues. Germline V gene sequence: CDR1 MNHEY, CDR2 SVGEGT. The Oncomine TCR Beta short-read assay sequenced DNA from cultured CD4+ T cells. TCRdb reanalysed the PCR reads using MiXCR and keeps one entry per CDR3 protein. In the table there are 20,000 to 25,000 distinct CDR3 sequences, 66% of which are singletons.

The receptor's source is a human donor who had recovered from COVID-19. Sequencing was carried out using CD4+ T cells from blood, cultured in vitro. V gene TRBV6-2 or TRBV6-3 combines with J gene TRBJ1-2, with 9 bases that match TRBD1. The CDR3 coding sequence is TGTGCCAGCAGCATGGGACAGGGAAACTATGGCTACACCTTC. Its translation: CASSMGQGNYGYTF.